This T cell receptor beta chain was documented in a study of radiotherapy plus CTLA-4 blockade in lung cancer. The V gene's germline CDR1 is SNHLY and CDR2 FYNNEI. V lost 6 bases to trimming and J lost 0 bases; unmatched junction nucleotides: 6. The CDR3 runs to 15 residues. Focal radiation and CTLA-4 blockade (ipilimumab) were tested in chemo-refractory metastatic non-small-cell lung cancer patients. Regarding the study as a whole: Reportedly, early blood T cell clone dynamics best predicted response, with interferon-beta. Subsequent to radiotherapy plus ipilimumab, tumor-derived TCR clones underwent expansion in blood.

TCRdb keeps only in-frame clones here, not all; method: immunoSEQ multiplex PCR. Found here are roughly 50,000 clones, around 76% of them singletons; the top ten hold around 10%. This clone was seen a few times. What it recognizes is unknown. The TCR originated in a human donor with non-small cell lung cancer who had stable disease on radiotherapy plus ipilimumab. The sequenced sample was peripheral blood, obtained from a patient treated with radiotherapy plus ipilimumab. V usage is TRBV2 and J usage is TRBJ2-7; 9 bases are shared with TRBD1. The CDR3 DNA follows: TGTGCCAGCAGAGGGACAGGGTTGGTCTCCTACGAGCAGTACTTC. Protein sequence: CASRGTGLVSYEQYF.